Described below is a single T cell receptor (beta chain) sequence and its context. Its antigen is not identified. Repertoires were generated with immunoSEQ multiplex PCR, while TCRdb's copy carries only in-frame clones and drops some. This table holds 26,000 or so clones, under 90% found once. ViraFEST expansion of antigen-specific CD4+ T cells with viral peptide pools preceded sequencing. The authors isolated CD4+ T cells after around nine days of culture. Participants received two doses of either the BNT162b2 or mRNA-1273 vaccine. Vaccine recipients, nucleocapsid antibody negative, had no prior SARS-CoV-2 infection. IL-2 at 9.5 to 10 IU/ml and peptides at about 10 ug/ml were added to cultured PBMC, about 1.8 million per well. These data belong to a study of vaccination effects on CD4 cells after COVID-19. Germline V CDR1 and CDR2: KGHSH, LQKENI. This CDR3 comprises 15 residues. Between the trimmed V and J ends, which lost 6 bases and 3 bases, there was a span of 12 bases.

Study-wide findings and caveats: Small numbers of convalescent patients limited the study. It also lacked early post-infection timepoints. The study found marked clonal contraction of infection- and vaccine-induced clones late after vaccination.

The sequence was collected from a human donor who received a COVID-19 vaccine. Some clones in this sample may be carry-over from other donors' samples. Sequenced here: CD4+ T cells from PBMCs cultured with HCoV-NL63 spike peptides, sampled after COVID-19 vaccination. J is TRBJ1-6 and V is TRBV18; D not resolved. In DNA form, the CDR3 reads TGTGCCAGCTCCTTCGGACCTAACTATAATTCACCCCTCCACTTT. The encoded protein is CASSFGPNYNSPLHF.